This entry lists 10 T cell receptor beta chains sequenced from one sample in a study of blood T cells in healthy people across ages. Using a J-beta primer mix together with a sample-barcoded 5' primer, a second PCR was run for about 6 to 11 cycles. MiXCR was run by TCRdb on the 5' RACE reads, yielding one entry per CDR3 protein. The sample lists about 650,000 distinct CDR3 sequences; roughly 32% were seen once. Sequenced sample: blood. These TCRs come from a woman aged 80 or older in good health.

The sample holds a few counts of this clonotype. The chain links TRBV24-1 to TRBJ2-3, with a tentative D call TRBD1 (5 bases). The CDR3 covers 15 residues. The V gene's germline CDR1 is KGHDR and CDR2 SFDVKD. V gave up 4 bases and J gave up 4 bases, with 14 bases separating them. The CDR3 region has the DNA TGTGCCACCAGTGACAGGGCCTCGAACGCAGATACGCAGTATTTT. Translating it yields CATSDRASNADTQYF.

This clonotype has just a few counts. The genes are TRBV6-1 and TRBJ1-1, with TRBD1 as a possible D gene (5 bases). The germline V and J ends were trimmed by 1 base and 4 bases, with 22 bases remaining between them. Per germline, CDR1 MNHNS and CDR2 SASEGT. The CDR3 spans 18 residues. This CDR3 reads CASSEGGRRYLRGTEAFF. CDR3 DNA sequence: TGTGCCAGCAGTGAAGGGGGACGGAGATATTTACGGGGCACTGAAGCTTTCTTT.

This clonotype was recorded a few times. This clone may be a read error of a much larger clone one base away. The genes are TRBV12-3 or TRBV12-4 and TRBJ2-4; a possible D gene is TRBD1 (6 bases). V lost 10 bases and J lost 15, with 19 bases in between. The CDR3 consists of 11 residues. The CDR3 region has the DNA TGTGCCACAGGACAGCCCTACGAGCGGTACTTC. This translates into CATGQPYERYF.

This clonotype was counted a few times. This likely reflects a read error, since a far larger clone is one base away. The CDR3 loop is CSSSYRGGYTF. CDR3 bases: TGTTCCAGCAGCTACAGGGGTGGCTACACCTTC. The genes are TRBV7-9 and TRBJ1-2; 7 nucleotides agree with TRBD1. The CDR3 loop spans 11 amino acids. The germline V gene encodes CDR1 SEHNR and CDR2 FQNEAQ (reference sequence).

This clonotype was counted ten times or more. This chain uses TRBV7-3 with TRBJ2-1, with a tentative D call TRBD1 (6 bases). The CDR3 loop spans 14 amino acids. The germline gives CDR1 SGHTA, CDR2 FQGTGA. The V end lost 2 bases, the J end lost 4 bases, and 9 bases lay between the germline ends. The DNA for the CDR3 is TGTGCCAGCAGCTTATCAGGGGTATACAATGAGCAGTTCTTC. Amino acids: CASSLSGVYNEQFF.

This clonotype was counted at least ten times. V usage is TRBV10-2 and J usage is TRBJ2-7, with D possibly TRBD2 on 6 matching bases. This CDR3 comprises 14 residues. The V gene's germline CDR1 is WSHSY and CDR2 SAAADI. Trimming left V 6 bases short and J 3 bases short, with 15 bases between. The CDR3 DNA is TGCGCCAGCAGAACGGGACTTTCGATCTACGAGCAGTACTTC. Translation gives CASRTGLSIYEQYF.

The table lists this clonotype with many counts. The V call is TRBV7-2, the J call TRBJ1-1, with 7 bases that match TRBD1. The V segment lost 1 base and the J segment 4 bases; nucleotides outside the gene matches: 6. This CDR3 region has 15 residues. Germline V gene sequence: CDR1 SGHTA, CDR2 FQGNSA. The CDR3 loop reads CASSLVDQGGTEAFF. The CDR3 DNA reads TGTGCCAGCAGCTTAGTGGACCAGGGGGGCACTGAAGCTTTCTTT.

As regards this clonotype: A single base separates this from a much larger clone, so it may be a read error. The chain couples TRBV7-3 to TRBJ2-3, with D possibly being TRBD2 (5 bases). V lost 0 bases and J 6 bases, leaving 16 bases between the germline ends. The CDR3 consists of 16 residues. CDR1 is SGHTA and CDR2 is FQGTGA in the germline V gene. This chain's CDR3 is CASSLTEDGPGDTQYF. CDR3 nucleotides: TGTGCCAGCAGCTTAACGGAGGACGGACCGGGGGATACGCAGTATTTT.

The rearrangement joins TRBV5-4 to TRBJ2-4, with D perhaps given as TRBD1 or TRBD2 (7 bases each). CDR1 and CDR2 from the germline V gene are SGHNT and YYREEE (reference sequence). The V and J ends lost 0 bases and 0 bases respectively, with 10 bases between them. This CDR3 has 16 amino acids. The CDR3 DNA follows: TGTGCCAGCAGCTTGGCAGGGGGGGGAGCCAAAAACATTCAGTACTTC. Its translation is CASSLAGGGAKNIQYF.

The chain has TRBV10-3 and TRBJ2-7; D gene unclear. The V end was cut by 4 bases, the J end by 2 bases, with 6 bases between. Germline CDR1 is ENHRY and CDR2 is SYGVKD. The CDR3 runs to 12 residues. The CDR3 is CAISGETYEQYF. The CDR3 DNA reads as TGTGCCATCAGTGGTGAGACCTACGAGCAGTACTTC.